This T cell receptor beta chain was found in a study of blood T cell repertoires in COVID-19. In the study overall: Whether acute or convalescent, the COVID-19 samples came from the United States, Italy and Spain. T cells, B-cell-depleted T cells, or PBMCs supplied cDNA or gDNA.

This CDR3 is 20 amino acids long. The germline gives CDR1 SGHVS, CDR2 FQNEAQ. V lost 5 bases to trimming and J lost 4 bases; unmatched junction nucleotides: 19. This clone was counted a few times. Original methodology: Estimates of nucleated cell counts were drawn from the amplification of reference gene primers. Repertoires were generated with immunoSEQ multiplex PCR, while TCRdb's copy carries only in-frame clones and drops some. V and J calls and clone size are as listed in that table; D and trimming were resolved from the DNA. Of more than 65,000 clones in the sample, around 84% were seen once. The source of this sequence is a human donor in a cohort sampled during active COVID-19. Sequencing was done on a sample of peripheral blood. This chain joins TRBV7-8 and TRBJ2-6; 8 bases line up with TRBD1. The CDR3 loop reads CASSPQSNAGGARGANVLTF. For the CDR3, the DNA is TGTGCCAGCAGCCCCCAGAGTAACGCAGGGGGCGCGAGGGGGGCCAACGTCCTGACTTTC.